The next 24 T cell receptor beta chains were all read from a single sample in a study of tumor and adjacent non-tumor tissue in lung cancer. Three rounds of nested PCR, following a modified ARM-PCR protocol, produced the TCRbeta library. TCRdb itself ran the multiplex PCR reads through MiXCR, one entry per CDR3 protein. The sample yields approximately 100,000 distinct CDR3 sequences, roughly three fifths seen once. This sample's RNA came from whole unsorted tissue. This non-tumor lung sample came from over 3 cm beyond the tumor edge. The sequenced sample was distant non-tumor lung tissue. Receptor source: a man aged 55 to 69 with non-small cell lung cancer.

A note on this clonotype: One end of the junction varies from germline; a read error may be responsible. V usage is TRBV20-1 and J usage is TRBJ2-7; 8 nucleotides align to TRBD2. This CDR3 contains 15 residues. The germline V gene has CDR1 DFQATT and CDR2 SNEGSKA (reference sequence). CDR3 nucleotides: TGCAATGCTAGTGATCCCTTTGGGACTAGTTCCGAGCAGTACTTC. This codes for CNASDPFGTSSEQYF.

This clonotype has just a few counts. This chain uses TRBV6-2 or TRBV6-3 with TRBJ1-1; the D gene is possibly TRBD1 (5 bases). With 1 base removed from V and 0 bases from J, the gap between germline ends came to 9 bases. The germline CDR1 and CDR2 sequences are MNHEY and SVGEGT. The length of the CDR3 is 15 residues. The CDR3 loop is CASSYYRGVNTEAFF. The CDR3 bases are TGTGCCAGCAGTTACTATCGGGGGGTGAACACTGAAGCTTTCTTT.

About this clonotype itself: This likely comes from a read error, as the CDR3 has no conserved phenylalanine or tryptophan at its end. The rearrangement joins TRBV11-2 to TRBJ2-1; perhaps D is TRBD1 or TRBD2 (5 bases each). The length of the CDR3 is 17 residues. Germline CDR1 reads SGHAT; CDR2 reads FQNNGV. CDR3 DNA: TGTGCCAGCAACTTAGTGGGGGAACTTCCTTACCGAGGGGAGCAGTTCTCC. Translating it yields CASNLVGELPYRGEQFS.

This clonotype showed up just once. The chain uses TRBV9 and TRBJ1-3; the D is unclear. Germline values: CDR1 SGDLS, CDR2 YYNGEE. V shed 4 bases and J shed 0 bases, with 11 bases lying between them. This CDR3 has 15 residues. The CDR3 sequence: CASSLGPNSGNTIYF. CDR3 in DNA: TGTGCCAGCAGCTTGGGTCCTAACTCTGGAAACACCATATATTTT.

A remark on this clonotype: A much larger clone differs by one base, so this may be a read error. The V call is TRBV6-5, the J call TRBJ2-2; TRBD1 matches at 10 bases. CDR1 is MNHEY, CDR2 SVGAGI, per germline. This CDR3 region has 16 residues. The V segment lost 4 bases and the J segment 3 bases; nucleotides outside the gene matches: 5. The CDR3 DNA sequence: TGTGCCAGCAGTTTTTCCGGGACAGGGGACACCGGGGAGCTGTTTTTT. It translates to CASSFSGTGDTGELFF.

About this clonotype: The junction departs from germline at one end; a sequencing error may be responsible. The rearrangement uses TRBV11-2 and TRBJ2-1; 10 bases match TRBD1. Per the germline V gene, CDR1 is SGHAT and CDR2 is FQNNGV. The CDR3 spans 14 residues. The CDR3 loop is CTSSMGQGRDEQLF. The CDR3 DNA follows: TGTACCAGCAGCATGGGACAGGGGAGGGATGAGCAGCTCTTC. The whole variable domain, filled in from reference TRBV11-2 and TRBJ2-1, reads EAGVAQSPRYKIIEKRQSVAFWCNPISGHATLYWYQQILGQGPKLLIQFQNNGVVDDSQLPKDRFSAERLKGVDSTLKIQPAKLEDSAVYLCTSSMGQGRDEQLFGPGTRLTVL.

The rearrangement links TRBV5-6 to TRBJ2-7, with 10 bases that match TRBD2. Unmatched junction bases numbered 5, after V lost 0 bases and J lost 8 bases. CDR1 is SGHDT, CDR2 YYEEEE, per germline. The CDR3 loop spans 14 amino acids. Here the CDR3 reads CASSLEAGGLKQYF. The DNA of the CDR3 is TGTGCCAGCAGCTTGGAAGCGGGAGGGCTAAAGCAGTACTTC.

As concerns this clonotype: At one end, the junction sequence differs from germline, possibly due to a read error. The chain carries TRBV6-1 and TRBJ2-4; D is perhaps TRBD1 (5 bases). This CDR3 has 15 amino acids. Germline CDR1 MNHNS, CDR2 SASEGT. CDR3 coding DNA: TGTGGCAGCAGTGCCCAGGGAATCTCCAAAAACATTCAGTACTTC. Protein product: CGSSAQGISKNIQYF.

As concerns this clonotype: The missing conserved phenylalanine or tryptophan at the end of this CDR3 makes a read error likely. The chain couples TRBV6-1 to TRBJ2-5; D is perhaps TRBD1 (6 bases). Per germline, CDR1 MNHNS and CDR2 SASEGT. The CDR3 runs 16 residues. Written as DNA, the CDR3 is TGTGCCAGCACCCCCCCGGGACATGGTTACCAAGAGACTCAGTACCTC. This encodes CASTPPGHGYQETQYL.

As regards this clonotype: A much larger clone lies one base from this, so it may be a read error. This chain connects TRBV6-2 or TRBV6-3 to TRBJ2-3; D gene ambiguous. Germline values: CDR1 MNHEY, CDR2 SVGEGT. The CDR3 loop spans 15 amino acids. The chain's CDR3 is CVSSGGVRSTDTQYF. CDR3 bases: TGTGTCAGCAGTGGTGGAGTCCGGAGCACAGATACGCAGTATTTT.

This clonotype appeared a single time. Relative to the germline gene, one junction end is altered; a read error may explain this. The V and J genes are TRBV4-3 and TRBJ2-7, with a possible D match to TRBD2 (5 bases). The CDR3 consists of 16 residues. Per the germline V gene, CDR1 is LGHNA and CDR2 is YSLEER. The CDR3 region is CASSQDQASKSYEQYF. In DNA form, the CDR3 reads TGTGCCAGCAGCCAAGATCAGGCTAGCAAGAGTTACGAGCAGTACTTC.

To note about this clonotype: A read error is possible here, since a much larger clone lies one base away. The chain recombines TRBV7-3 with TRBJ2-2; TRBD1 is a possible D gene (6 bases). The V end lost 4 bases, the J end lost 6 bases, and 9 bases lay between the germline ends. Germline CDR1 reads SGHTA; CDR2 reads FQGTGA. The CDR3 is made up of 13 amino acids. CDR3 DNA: TGTGCCAGCAGCTCTAACAGGGCCGGGGAGCTGTTTTTT. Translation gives CASSSNRAGELFF. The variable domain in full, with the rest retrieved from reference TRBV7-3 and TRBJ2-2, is GAGVSQTPSNKVTEKGKYVELRCDPISGHTALYWYRQSLGQGPEFLIYFQGTGAADDSGLPNDRFFAVRPEGSVSTLKIQRTERGDSAVYLCASSSNRAGELFFGEGSRLTVL.

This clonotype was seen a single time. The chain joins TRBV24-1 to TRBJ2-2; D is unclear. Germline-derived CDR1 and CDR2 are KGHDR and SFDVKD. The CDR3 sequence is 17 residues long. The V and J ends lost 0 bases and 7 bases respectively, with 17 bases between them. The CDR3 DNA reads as TGTGCCACCAGTGATTTGAAGCATGACGGCTGGGGCGGGGAGCTGTTTTTT. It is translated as CATSDLKHDGWGGELFF.

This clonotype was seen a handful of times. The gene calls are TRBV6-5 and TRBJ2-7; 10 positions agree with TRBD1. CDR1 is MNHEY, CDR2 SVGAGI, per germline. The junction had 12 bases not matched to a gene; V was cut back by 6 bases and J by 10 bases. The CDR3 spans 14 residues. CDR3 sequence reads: CASSPLGTGVYQYF. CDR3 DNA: TGTGCCAGCAGCCCCTTGGGGACAGGGGTTTATCAGTACTTC.

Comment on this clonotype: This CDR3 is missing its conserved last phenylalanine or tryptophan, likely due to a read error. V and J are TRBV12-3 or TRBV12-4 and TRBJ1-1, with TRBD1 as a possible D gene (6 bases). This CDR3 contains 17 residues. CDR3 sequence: CSSTRITGTWPNTEAFV. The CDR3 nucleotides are TGTTCCAGTACCCGCATCACAGGGACATGGCCGAACACTGAAGCTTTCGTT.

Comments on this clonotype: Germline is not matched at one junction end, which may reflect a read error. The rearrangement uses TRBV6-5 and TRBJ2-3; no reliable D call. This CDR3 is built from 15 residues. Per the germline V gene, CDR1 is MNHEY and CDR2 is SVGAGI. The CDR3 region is CASSYVLGTPDTQYF. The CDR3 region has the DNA TGTGCCAGCAGTTACGTGCTGGGAACCCCAGATACACAGTATTTT.

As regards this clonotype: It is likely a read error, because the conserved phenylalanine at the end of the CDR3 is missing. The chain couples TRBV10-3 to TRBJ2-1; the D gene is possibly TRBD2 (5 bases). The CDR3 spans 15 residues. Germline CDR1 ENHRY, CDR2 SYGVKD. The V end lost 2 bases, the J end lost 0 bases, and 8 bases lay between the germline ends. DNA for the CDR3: TGTGCCATCAGTGAGGGACGGGGCTCCTACAATGAGCAGTTCCAC. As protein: CAISEGRGSYNEQFH.

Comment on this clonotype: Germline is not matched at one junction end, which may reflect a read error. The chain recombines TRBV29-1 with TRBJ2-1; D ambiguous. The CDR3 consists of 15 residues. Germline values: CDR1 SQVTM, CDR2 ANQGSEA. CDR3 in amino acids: CSIEGKHSFYNDQFF. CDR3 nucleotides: TGCAGCATTGAAGGTAAACACAGCTTCTACAATGATCAGTTCTTC.

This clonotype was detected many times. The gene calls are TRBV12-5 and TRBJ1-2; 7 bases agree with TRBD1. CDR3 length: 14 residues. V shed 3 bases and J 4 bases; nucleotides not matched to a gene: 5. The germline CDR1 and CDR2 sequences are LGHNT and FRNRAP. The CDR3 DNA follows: TGTGCTAGTGGTTTAGAACAGGGGATCTATGGCTACACCTTC. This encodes CASGLEQGIYGYTF.

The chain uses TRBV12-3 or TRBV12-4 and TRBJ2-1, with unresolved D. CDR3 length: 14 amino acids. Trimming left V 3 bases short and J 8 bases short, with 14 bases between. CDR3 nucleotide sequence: TGTGCCAGCAGTTTTCGCGGACCAAACGATGAGCAGTTCTTC. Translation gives CASSFRGPNDEQFF.

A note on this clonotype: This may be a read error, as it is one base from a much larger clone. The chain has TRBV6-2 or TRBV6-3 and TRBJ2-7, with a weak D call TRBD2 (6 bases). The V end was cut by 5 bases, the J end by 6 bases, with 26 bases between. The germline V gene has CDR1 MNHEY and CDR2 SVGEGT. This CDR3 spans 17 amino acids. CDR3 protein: CASSQTPSGTPRAEQYF. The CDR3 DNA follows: TGTGCCAGCAGTCAAACCCCTTCCGGGACTCCTCGAGCCGAGCAGTACTTC.

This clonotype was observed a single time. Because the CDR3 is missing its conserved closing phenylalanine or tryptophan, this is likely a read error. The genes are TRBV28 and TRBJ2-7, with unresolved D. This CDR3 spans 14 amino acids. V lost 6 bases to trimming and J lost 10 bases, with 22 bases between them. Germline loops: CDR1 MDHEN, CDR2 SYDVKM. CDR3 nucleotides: TGTGCCAGCAGCTCTATCTCGGGCTACCTACCTCAGTACCTC. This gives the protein CASSSISGYLPQYL.

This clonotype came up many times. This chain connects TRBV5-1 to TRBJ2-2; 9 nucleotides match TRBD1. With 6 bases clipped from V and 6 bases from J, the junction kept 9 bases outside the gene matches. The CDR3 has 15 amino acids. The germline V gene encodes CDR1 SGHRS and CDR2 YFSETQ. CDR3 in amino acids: CASKGQGISAGELFF. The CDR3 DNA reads TGCGCCAGCAAGGGACAGGGAATATCGGCCGGGGAGCTGTTTTTT.

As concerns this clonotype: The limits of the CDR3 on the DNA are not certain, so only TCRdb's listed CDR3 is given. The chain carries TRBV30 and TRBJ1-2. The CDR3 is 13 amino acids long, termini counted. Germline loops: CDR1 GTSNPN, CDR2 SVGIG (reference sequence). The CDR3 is CAWSVGGGNDDTF.